Here is one TCR beta chain with its context. Its antigen is not identified. Germline CDR1 is SGDLS and CDR2 is YYNGEE. Losses at the gene ends were 0 bases for V and 7 bases for J; bases not matched to a gene: 8. This CDR3 is built from 15 residues. Researchers gathered lesional scalp punch biopsies and peripheral blood from patients with alopecia areata. The authors extracted RNA and reverse transcribed it into cDNA as the sequencing template. The repertoire was sequenced with immunoSEQ multiplex PCR; TCRdb's copy has only in-frame clones and lacks some. Found here are fewer than 250,000 clones, around 62% of them singletons; the top ten hold around 0.44%. The data are from a study of CD8+ T cells in alopecia areata. Background on the study: It was oral tofacitinib, at 5 to 10 mg twice daily, that treated patients received. Treatment with tofacitinib (6 to 18 months) was followed by 6 months off drug.

Study-wide findings and caveats: Across lesional scalp, and particularly alopecia totalis/universalis, clonality surpassed that of normal scalp.

This chain connects TRBV9 to TRBJ2-3; 7 nucleotides line up with TRBD2. The input for sequencing was CD4+ T cells sorted from blood, taken at week 0. The clonotype originates from a human donor with alopecia areata. The CDR3 reads CASSVGRENHHTQYF. The CDR3 DNA reads as TGTGCCAGCAGCGTAGGGCGGGAGAACCACCATACGCAGTATTTT.